These 17 T cell receptor beta chains came from one sample sequenced in a study of blood T cell repertoires in COVID-19. The table came from immunoSEQ multiplex PCR; TCRdb's copy has only in-frame clones and leaves some out. The sample yields 200,000 to 250,000 clones, 88% seen once. Material for sequencing was PBMCs or T cells enriched from blood (not recorded which). The origin of the receptors is a woman aged 25 to 39 who had been exposed to COVID-19.

The gene calls are TRBV9 and TRBJ1-1, with TRBD1 identical over 8 bases. Losses at the gene ends were 4 bases for V and 4 bases for J; bases not matched to a gene: 12. This CDR3 comprises 16 residues. The V gene's germline CDR1 is SGDLS and CDR2 YYNGEE. CDR3 nucleotide sequence: TGTGCCAGCAGCATGCTATGCAGGGGGCGGGTCACTGAAGCTTTCTTT. Translated: CASSMLCRGRVTEAFF.

The genes are TRBV15 and TRBJ1-2; TRBD1 matches 8 bases. The CDR3 spans 15 residues. With V trimmed by 1 base and J by 3 bases, 4 bases remained unmatched. The V gene's germline CDR1 is LNHNV and CDR2 YYDKDF (reference sequence). CDR3 nucleotide sequence: TGTGCCACCAGCAGAGGGAGACAGGGGCACTATGGCTACACCTTC. Amino acids: CATSRGRQGHYGYTF.

This chain connects TRBV6-5 to TRBJ1-2; D remains unclear. The V and J ends lost 2 bases and 3 bases respectively, with 10 bases between them. Germline CDR1 and CDR2: MNHEY and SVGAGI. The CDR3 runs 14 residues. The DNA for the CDR3 is TGTGCCAGCAGTTACCAGACACAATACTATGGCTACACCTTC. Protein sequence: CASSYQTQYYGYTF.

This rearrangement joins TRBV12-3 or TRBV12-4 to TRBJ1-1, with a weak D call TRBD1 (5 bases). V gave up 7 bases and J gave up 1 base, with 10 bases separating them. CDR3 length equals 13 residues. In DNA form, the CDR3 reads TGTGCCAGCAAGGACACCTGGAACACTGAAGCTTTCTTT. It is translated as CASKDTWNTEAFF.

The chain combines TRBV7-2 with TRBJ2-5; D is unclear. Germline V CDR1 and CDR2: SGHTA, FQGNSA. The CDR3 totals 14 residues. Deletions cut 4 bases from V and 9 bases from J, with 18 bases between. The CDR3 DNA is TGTGCCAGCAGCTCGAACCCCGACTTTAAGGCCCAGTACTTC. It codes for CASSSNPDFKAQYF.

J is TRBJ1-2 and V is TRBV4-1; D is perhaps TRBD1 (6 bases). The CDR3 loop spans 14 amino acids. CDR1 MGHRA and CDR2 YSYEKL come from the germline V gene. V dropped 2 bases and J dropped 4 bases, with 11 bases sitting between them. The CDR3 DNA reads TGCGCCAGCAGCCAAACACAGGGAGCCTATGGCTACACCTTC. This codes for CASSQTQGAYGYTF.

The chain employs TRBV6-1 and TRBJ1-2; D remains unclear. This CDR3 is 12 amino acids long. Per the germline V gene, CDR1 is MNHNS and CDR2 is SASEGT. V lost 3 bases and J 5 bases, leaving 7 bases between the germline ends. The CDR3 nucleotides are TGTGCCAGCAGTGAGGGAGGGTATGGCTACACCTTC. Its protein is CASSEGGYGYTF.

The rearrangement uses TRBV5-5 and TRBJ2-1; D is perhaps TRBD1 (6 bases). Between the trimmed V and J ends, which lost 1 base and 3 bases, there was a span of 14 bases. Germline V gives CDR1 SGHKS, CDR2 YYEKEE (reference sequence). CDR3 length: 16 amino acids. CDR3 sequence reads: CASSLNAGRGYNEQFF. The CDR3 DNA follows: TGTGCCAGCAGCTTGAATGCGGGCAGGGGCTACAATGAGCAGTTCTTC.

The chain has TRBV28 and TRBJ1-2; D might be TRBD1 (5 bases). Germline V gives CDR1 MDHEN, CDR2 SYDVKM. CDR3 length: 13 amino acids. V was clipped by 3 bases and J by 4 bases, with 9 bases between them. CDR3 residues: CASSFRGTYGYTF. The CDR3 DNA is TGTGCCAGCAGTTTCCGGGGGACCTATGGCTACACCTTC.

This rearrangement joins TRBV10-3 to TRBJ1-6; 11 nucleotides line up with TRBD1. Germline V lookup: CDR1 ENHRY, CDR2 SYGVKD. V trimming: 3 bases; J trimming: 14 bases; junction bases outside the gene matches: 9. The CDR3 covers 15 residues. The CDR3 region is CAISEAGTGGQTLHF. CDR3 DNA sequence: TGTGCCATCAGTGAAGCCGGGACAGGGGGTCAAACCCTCCACTTT.

The chain carries TRBV20-1 and TRBJ2-5, with a weak D call TRBD2 (5 bases). This CDR3 comprises 16 residues. V was pared by 3 bases and J by 2 bases, with 19 bases between. The germline V gene has CDR1 DFQATT and CDR2 SNEGSKA (reference sequence). DNA of the CDR3: TGCAGTGCTAGTGTTCCGGACTCGTGGGGACAAGAGACCCAGTACTTC. Its translation: CSASVPDSWGQETQYF.

The rearrangement joins TRBV7-8 to TRBJ2-7, with TRBD2 matching 10 bases. This CDR3 is 17 amino acids long. V lost 4 bases and J lost 0; bases outside the gene matches: 9. The germline gives CDR1 SGHVS, CDR2 FQNEAQ. The CDR3 DNA sequence: TGTGCCAGCAGCTCTTATTCGGCTAGCGGGAGCTCCTACGAGCAGTACTTC. It encodes CASSSYSASGSSYEQYF.

This chain joins TRBV25-1 and TRBJ1-6, with D maybe TRBD1 (5 bases). Germline lookup yields CDR1 MGHDK and CDR2 SYGVNS. The V end was cut by 5 bases, the J end by 10 bases, with 15 bases between. The CDR3 totals 14 residues. CDR3 coding DNA: TGTGCCAGCAGTCTTTTAGGGGTGGGCTCACCCCTCCACTTT. It specifies CASSLLGVGSPLHF.

The chain is built from TRBV27 and TRBJ1-2; D perhaps matches TRBD1 (5 bases). V was trimmed by 4 bases and J by 4 bases, leaving 7 bases between them. The germline V gene encodes CDR1 MNHEY and CDR2 SMNVEV (reference sequence). CDR3 length equals 12 residues. CDR3 DNA sequence: TGTGCCAGCAGTTCAGGGCGCTATGGCTACACCTTC. Translated: CASSSGRYGYTF.

The chain uses TRBV4-1 and TRBJ1-5, with 7 positions matching TRBD1. CDR3 size: 17 residues. CDR1 is MGHRA and CDR2 is YSYEKL in the germline V gene. V lost 0 bases, J lost 6 bases, and 11 bases stayed unmatched. The CDR3 DNA follows: TGCGCCAGCAGCCAAGAGCAGGGGGATGCGTGGGGTCAGCCCCAGCATTTT. Protein product: CASSQEQGDAWGQPQHF.

CDR3 sequence: CASSDATPRYRGRDSEYNEQFF. The CDR3 nucleotides are TGTGCCAGCAGTGACGCTACTCCTCGTTATAGGGGTAGGGACTCGGAGTACAATGAGCAGTTCTTC. V usage is TRBV6-4 and J usage is TRBJ2-1; possible D gene TRBD2, 6 bases. This CDR3 is 22 amino acids long. Looked up from germline, CDR1 is MRHNA and CDR2 is SNTAGT. V lost 2 bases and J lost 4, with 33 bases in between.

This chain uses TRBV2 with TRBJ1-2, with 7 positions matching TRBD1. In germline, CDR1 is SNHLY, CDR2 FYNNEI. The CDR3 totals 14 residues. V was clipped by 6 bases and J by 5 bases; unmatched bases: 9. The CDR3 sequence: CASSLAPTGYGYTF. In DNA, the CDR3 is TGTGCCAGCAGCCTAGCCCCGACAGGGTATGGCTACACCTTC.